This entry features one TCR beta chain sequence. Germline assignment: CDR1 SNHLY and CDR2 FYNNEI. CDR3 size: 12 residues. Trimming shortened V by 7 bases and J by 3 bases, and 9 bases separated the two germline ends. The assay was immunoSEQ multiplex PCR, and TCRdb's table has in-frame clones only and misses some. This table has approximately 58,000 clones, about 80% appearing once. The source of the sample is a study of PD-L1 blockade in urothelial cancer. The clonotype was recovered from a man aged 70 or older with urothelial cancer. The source was PBMCs, collected around atezolizumab (anti-PD-L1) treatment. The chain combines TRBV2 with TRBJ1-2; D unclear. The CDR3 sequence is CASNQAYYGYTF. CDR3 nucleotides: TGTGCCAGCAACCAAGCGTACTATGGCTACACCTTC. Full variable domain (rest looked up from reference TRBV2 and TRBJ1-2): EPEVTQTPSHQVTQMGQEVILRCVPISNHLYFYWYRQILGQKVEFLVSFYNNEISEKSEIFDDQFSVERPDGSNFTLKIRSTKLEDSAMYFCASNQAYYGYTFGSGTRLTVV.